This TCR beta chain was recorded in a study of cytomegalovirus exposure and HLA in healthy donors. Sequencing used immunoSEQ multiplex PCR; TCRdb keeps in-frame clones, though not all of them. The sample consists of 180,000 or so clones, around 86% of them appearing once. Overall study results and limits: Cytomegalovirus association was listed for about 150 TCR beta chains.

This clone is labeled large (0.1 to 1%). Its antigen is not known. The germline V gene has CDR1 SGHAT and CDR2 FQNNGV. The CDR3 has 14 residues. V was cut by 2 bases and J by 2 bases, with 10 bases left in between. The specimen was PBMCs. The TCR originated in a man under 40 in good health and CMV-seropositive. The genes are TRBV11-2 and TRBJ2-7; no firm D call. This CDR3 is CASSLYGTAYEQYF. DNA for the CDR3: TGTGCCAGCAGCTTATACGGTACGGCCTACGAGCAGTACTTC.